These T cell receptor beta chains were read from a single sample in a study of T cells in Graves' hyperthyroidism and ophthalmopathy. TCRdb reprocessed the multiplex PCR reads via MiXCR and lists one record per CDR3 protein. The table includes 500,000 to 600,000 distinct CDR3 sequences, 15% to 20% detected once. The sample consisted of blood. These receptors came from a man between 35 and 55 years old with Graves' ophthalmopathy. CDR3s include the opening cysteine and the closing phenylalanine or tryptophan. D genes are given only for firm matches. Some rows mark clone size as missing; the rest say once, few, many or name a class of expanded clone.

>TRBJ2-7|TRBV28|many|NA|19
CASSSLNSPSGGADYEQYF
TGTGCCAGCAGTTCATTAAACTCTCCCTCAGGTGGGGCAGACTACGAGCAGTACTTC
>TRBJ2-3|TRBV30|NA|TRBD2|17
CARSVLLAGGITDTQYF
TGTGCCCGGAGTGTACTACTAGCGGGGGGCATCACAGATACGCAGTATTTT
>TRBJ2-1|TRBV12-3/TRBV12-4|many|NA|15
CASSSVGARRYEQFF
TGTGCCAGCAGTTCGGTGGGGGCCCGGCGGTATGAGCAGTTCTTC
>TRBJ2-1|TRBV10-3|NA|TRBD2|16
CATTLLAPSSYNEQFF
TGTGCCACCACCTTACTAGCGCCAAGCTCCTACAATGAGCAGTTCTTC
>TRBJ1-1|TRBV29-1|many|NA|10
CSGGGTEAFF
TGCAGCGGCGGGGGGACTGAAGCTTTCTTT
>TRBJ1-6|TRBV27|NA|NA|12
CASSLAGSPLHF
TGTGCCAGCAGTTTGGCGGGTTCACCCCTCCACTTT
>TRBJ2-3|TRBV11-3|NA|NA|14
CASSLSHRTDTQYF
TGTGCCAGCAGCTTATCACATCGCACAGATACGCAGTATTTT
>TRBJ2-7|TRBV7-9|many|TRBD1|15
CASSYYGTGTGEQYF
TGTGCCAGCAGCTATTACGGGACAGGAACGGGCGAGCAGTACTTC
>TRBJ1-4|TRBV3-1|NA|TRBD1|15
CASSRRTGFKEKLFF
TGTGCCAGCAGCCGACGGACAGGGTTTAAAGAAAAACTGTTTTTT
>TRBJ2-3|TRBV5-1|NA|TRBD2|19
CASSPSRTSGGGGTDTQYF
TGCGCCAGCAGCCCCTCGCGGACTAGCGGGGGGGGGGGCACAGATACGCAGTATTTT
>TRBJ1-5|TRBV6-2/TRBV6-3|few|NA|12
CASENSNQPQHF
TGTGCCAGCGAAAATAGCAATCAGCCCCAGCATTTT
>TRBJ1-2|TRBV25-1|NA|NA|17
CASSESIGAGAWYGYTF
TGTGCCAGCAGTGAATCGATCGGGGCAGGGGCCTGGTATGGCTACACCTTC
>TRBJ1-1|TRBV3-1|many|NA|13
CASKGKMNTEAFF
TGTGCCAGCAAGGGGAAAATGAACACTGAAGCTTTCTTT
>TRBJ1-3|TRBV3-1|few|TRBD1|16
CASSQDPTGSGNTIYF
TGTGCCAGCAGCCAAGACCCGACAGGGTCTGGAAACACCATATATTTT
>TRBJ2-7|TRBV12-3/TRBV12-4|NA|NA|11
CASSSDDEQYF
TGTGCCAGCAGTTCGGACGACGAGCAGTACTTC
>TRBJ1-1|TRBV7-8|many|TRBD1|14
CASSLGGQGTEAFF
TGTGCCAGCAGCTTAGGAGGACAGGGCACTGAAGCTTTCTTT
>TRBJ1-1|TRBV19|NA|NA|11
CASRGIIEAFF
TGTGCCAGTAGGGGAATAATTGAAGCTTTCTTT
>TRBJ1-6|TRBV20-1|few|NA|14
CSARGEQGNSPLHF
TGCAGTGCTAGAGGGGAACAGGGTAATTCACCCCTCCACTTT
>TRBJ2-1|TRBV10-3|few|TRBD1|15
CAISGGTGSINEQFF
TGTGCCATCAGTGGGGGGACAGGGAGTATCAATGAGCAGTTCTTC
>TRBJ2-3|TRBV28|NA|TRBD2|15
CASSSIAGVADTRYF
TGTGCCAGCAGTTCGATAGCGGGAGTTGCAGATACGCGGTATTTT
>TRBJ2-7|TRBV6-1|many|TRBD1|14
CASSFRGLSYEQYF
TGTGCCAGCAGCTTCAGGGGGCTGTCCTACGAGCAGTACTTC
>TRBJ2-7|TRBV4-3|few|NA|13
CASSQTLRYEQYF
TGCGCCAGCAGCCAAACTCTCAGATACGAGCAGTACTTC
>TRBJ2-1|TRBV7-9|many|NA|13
CASSLVIYNEQFF
TGTGCCAGCAGCTTAGTGATCTACAATGAGCAGTTCTTC
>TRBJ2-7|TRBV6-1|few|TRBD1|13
CASRPGTGYEQYF
TGTGCCAGCAGGCCCGGGACAGGTTACGAGCAGTACTTC
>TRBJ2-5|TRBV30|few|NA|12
CAWGVVQETQYF
TGTGCCTGGGGTGTGGTCCAAGAGACCCAGTACTTC
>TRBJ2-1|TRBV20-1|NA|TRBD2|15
CSAAAGGGHYNEQFF
TGCAGTGCCGCAGCGGGGGGCGGCCACTACAATGAGCAGTTCTTC
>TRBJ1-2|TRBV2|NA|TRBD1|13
CATYRGQGRGYTF
TGTGCCACCTACCGGGGACAGGGTAGGGGCTACACCTTC
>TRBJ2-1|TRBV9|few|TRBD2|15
CASSPRTSGRNEQFF
TGTGCCAGCAGCCCCCGGACTAGCGGGAGAAATGAGCAGTTCTTC
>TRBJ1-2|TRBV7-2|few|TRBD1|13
CASSRQGSGGCTF
TGTGCCAGCAGTCGACAGGGATCGGGGGGCTGCACCTTC
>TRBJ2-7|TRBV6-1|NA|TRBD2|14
CASRTSSGAYEQYF
TGTGCCAGCAGGACTTCTAGCGGAGCCTACGAGCAGTACTTC
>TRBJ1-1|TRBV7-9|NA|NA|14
CASSLYTGYTEAFF
TGTGCCAGCAGCTTATATACGGGGTACACTGAAGCTTTCTTT
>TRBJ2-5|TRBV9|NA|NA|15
CASSGGGGASETQYF
TGTGCCAGCAGCGGTGGAGGGGGAGCGTCAGAGACCCAGTACTTC
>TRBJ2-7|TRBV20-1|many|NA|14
CSASVLTGTYEQYF
TGCAGTGCTAGCGTTTTAACAGGCACCTACGAGCAGTACTTC
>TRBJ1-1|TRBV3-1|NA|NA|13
CASRNQLNTEAFF
TGTGCCAGCAGGAATCAATTGAACACTGAAGCTTTCTTT